These T cell receptor beta chains were read from a single sample in a study of blood T cell repertoires in COVID-19. Assay used: immunoSEQ multiplex PCR; TCRdb lists only in-frame clones, some missing. The sample holds roughly 200,000 clones, 75% to 90% seen once. Specimen: peripheral blood. The receptors derive from a man between 35 and 55 years old with acute or convalescent COVID-19. CDR3s include the opening cysteine and the closing phenylalanine or tryptophan. The D gene is left open where the match is weak. The size entry is marked missing in some rows and otherwise reads once, few, many or a size class.

J gene,clone size,V gene,D gene,CDR3 protein,CDR3 DNA
TRBJ1-1,NA,TRBV2,NA,CASSLNQGRNTEAFF,TGTGCCAGCAGTTTAAACCAGGGGAGGAACACTGAAGCTTTCTTT
TRBJ1-1,NA,TRBV7-2,NA,CASSFLQLNTEAFF,TGTGCCAGCAGCTTCCTACAGCTGAACACTGAAGCTTTCTTT
TRBJ1-2,NA,TRBV2,NA,CASSGGDPTYGYTF,TGTGCCAGCAGTGGGGGGGACCCGACTTATGGCTACACCTTC
TRBJ1-3,NA,TRBV30,TRBD1,CAWIQAGTAGNTIYF,TGTGCCTGGATTCAAGCCGGGACAGCTGGAAACACCATATATTTT
TRBJ2-7,NA,TRBV5-4,TRBD1,CASSLTPDRGMYEQYF,TGTGCCAGCAGCCTTACACCCGACAGGGGAATGTACGAGCAGTACTTC
TRBJ1-1,once,TRBV6-5,NA,CASSYSGRTEAFF,TGTGCCAGCAGTTACTCGGGGCGTACTGAAGCTTTCTTT
TRBJ2-1,once,TRBV5-1,NA,CASSLGQLNYNEQFF,TGCGCCAGCAGTCTGGGACAACTAAACTACAATGAGCAGTTCTTC
TRBJ2-7,NA,TRBV6-5,TRBD1,CASKTGTYEQYF,TGTGCCAGCAAGACAGGGACCTACGAGCAGTACTTC
TRBJ2-7,NA,TRBV6-2/TRBV6-3,NA,CASSYHARDTYEQYF,TGTGCCAGCAGTTACCACGCTAGGGACACCTACGAGCAGTACTTC
TRBJ2-2,NA,TRBV19,TRBD1,CASSRDRGATGELFF,TGTGCCAGTAGTCGGGACAGGGGTGCCACCGGGGAGCTGTTTTTT
TRBJ1-2,NA,TRBV28,NA,CASGQYRSGYTF,TGTGCCAGCGGGCAGTACAGGTCTGGCTACACCTTC
TRBJ2-1,NA,TRBV27,TRBD2,CASSLVFSGGNYNEQFF,TGTGCCAGCAGTTTGGTGTTTAGCGGGGGGAACTACAATGAGCAGTTCTTC
TRBJ2-7,once,TRBV19,TRBD2,CASSAGLAGASYEQYF,TGTGCCAGTAGTGCTGGACTAGCGGGGGCCTCCTACGAGCAGTACTTC
TRBJ2-1,NA,TRBV6-5,TRBD2,CASGNSAGNEQFF,TGTGCCAGCGGGAACTCAGCGGGGAATGAGCAGTTCTTC
TRBJ2-7,NA,TRBV6-4,TRBD2,CASSDSIRTSGGPYEQYF,TGTGCCAGCAGTGACTCGATTCGGACTAGCGGGGGCCCCTACGAGCAGTACTTC
TRBJ2-3,NA,TRBV5-1,NA,CASSGVGGGPPDTQYF,TGCGCCAGCAGCGGAGTTGGGGGGGGGCCCCCAGATACGCAGTATTTT
TRBJ1-2,NA,TRBV5-6,TRBD1,CASSRDRGTYGYTF,TGTGCCAGCAGCCGGGACAGGGGGACCTATGGCTACACCTTC
TRBJ2-5,NA,TRBV7-9,NA,CASSLRSETQYF,TGTGCCAGCAGCTTACGTTCAGAGACCCAGTACTTC
TRBJ1-1,NA,TRBV5-1,NA,CASSLLWTEAEAFF,TGCGCCAGCAGCTTGTTGTGGACTGAGGCTGAAGCTTTCTTT
TRBJ1-1,NA,TRBV7-2,NA,CASSPGANTEAFF,TGTGCCAGCAGTCCGGGAGCGAACACTGAAGCTTTCTTT
TRBJ2-7,few,TRBV19,NA,CASKEDRSMREQYF,TGTGCCAGTAAAGAGGATCGGTCGATGCGGGAGCAGTACTTC
TRBJ2-5,NA,TRBV19,NA,CASHAGPSRLETQYF,TGTGCCAGTCACGCGGGCCCCTCGAGGCTGGAGACCCAGTACTTC
TRBJ2-5,NA,TRBV2,TRBD2,CASRERGRQETQYF,TGTGCCAGCAGGGAGCGGGGGAGACAAGAGACCCAGTACTTC
TRBJ2-3,once,TRBV5-1,TRBD1,CASSLVTGGGTDTQYF,TGCGCCAGCAGCTTGGTCACAGGGGGTGGCACAGATACGCAGTATTTT
TRBJ1-6,NA,TRBV15,NA,CATSRDQGDNSPLHF,TGTGCCACCAGCAGAGATCAAGGGGATAATTCACCCCTCCACTTT
TRBJ2-3,NA,TRBV5-1,NA,CASSPGGLSTDTQYF,TGCGCCAGCAGTCCGGGGGGCCTTAGCACAGATACGCAGTATTTT
TRBJ1-1,NA,TRBV19,TRBD1,CASSTGTGMIKAEAFF,TGTGCCAGTAGTACCGGGACAGGGATGATAAAGGCTGAAGCTTTCTTT
TRBJ1-1,NA,TRBV7-6,TRBD1,CASSQRQGRLNTEAFF,TGTGCCAGCAGCCAGCGACAGGGGCGATTGAACACTGAAGCTTTCTTT
TRBJ1-6,NA,TRBV7-8,TRBD1,CASSLSQGANSPLHF,TGTGCCAGCAGCTTAAGCCAGGGGGCCAATTCACCCCTCCACTTT
TRBJ1-2,NA,TRBV6-2/TRBV6-3,TRBD1,CASSYSTGGLGGYTF,TGTGCCAGCAGTTACTCGACAGGGGGCTTGGGCGGCTACACCTTC
TRBJ2-7,NA,TRBV27,TRBD1,CASRFLHGTGPWEQYF,TGTGCCAGCAGGTTTTTGCACGGGACAGGGCCCTGGGAGCAGTACTTC
TRBJ2-7,few,TRBV19,TRBD1,CASSPGTGLYEQYF,TGTGCCAGTAGTCCCGGGACAGGGCTGTACGAGCAGTACTTC
TRBJ1-2,NA,TRBV4-3,TRBD1,CASSQDRGTGGHGYTF,TGCGCCAGCAGCCAAGATAGGGGGACAGGGGGCCATGGCTACACCTTC
TRBJ1-5,NA,TRBV24-1,NA,CATSGGNSNQPQHF,TGTGCCACCAGTGGCGGAAATAGCAATCAGCCCCAGCATTTT
TRBJ2-2,NA,TRBV19,TRBD2,CASSIDLLAGGPNTGELFF,TGTGCCAGTAGTATAGACCTACTAGCGGGGGGGCCGAACACCGGGGAGCTGTTTTTT
TRBJ2-7,NA,TRBV2,NA,CASSDRYEQYF,TGTGCCAGCAGTGACCGGTACGAGCAGTACTTC
TRBJ2-6,once,TRBV7-9,NA,CASSPGQAGANVLTF,TGTGCCAGCAGCCCCGGACAAGCTGGGGCCAACGTCCTGACTTTC
TRBJ1-1,NA,TRBV19,NA,CASSSTKNTEAFF,TGTGCCAGTAGTAGTACAAAGAACACTGAAGCTTTCTTT
TRBJ1-1,NA,TRBV18,TRBD1,CASSPSRDRGTEAFF,TGTGCCAGCTCACCATCGCGGGACAGGGGCACTGAAGCTTTCTTT
TRBJ1-2,NA,TRBV10-3,TRBD1,CATEGDRVGGYTF,TGTGCCACAGAGGGGGACAGGGTTGGGGGCTACACCTTC
TRBJ2-3,NA,TRBV7-2,NA,CASSSDIWGTDTQYF,TGTGCCAGCAGCTCGGACATATGGGGCACAGATACGCAGTATTTT
TRBJ2-2,NA,TRBV5-4,NA,CASNTQGDTGELFF,TGTGCCAGCAATACACAGGGAGACACCGGGGAGCTGTTTTTT
TRBJ2-3,NA,TRBV24-1,TRBD2,CATSDVSGSGWYF,TGTGCCACCAGTGACGTTAGCGGGAGTGGGTGGTATTTT
TRBJ2-1,NA,TRBV14,TRBD2,CASSQVGLAGNEQFF,TGTGCCAGCAGCCAAGTTGGGCTAGCGGGGAATGAGCAGTTCTTC
TRBJ2-2,NA,TRBV5-4,TRBD2,CASSFLLAGGEELFF,TGTGCCAGCAGCTTTCTCCTAGCGGGGGGCGAGGAGCTGTTTTTT
TRBJ2-7,NA,TRBV28,NA,CASSPISGQSEQYF,TGTGCCAGCAGTCCCATCTCCGGACAGAGCGAGCAGTACTTC
TRBJ2-7,NA,TRBV12-5,TRBD1,CASGTRDRGNWAYEQYF,TGTGCTAGTGGTACCCGGGACAGGGGGAATTGGGCCTACGAGCAGTACTTC
TRBJ2-3,NA,TRBV6-5,TRBD2,CASSWSGLADTDTQYF,TGTGCCAGCAGTTGGTCAGGACTAGCGGATACAGATACGCAGTATTTT
TRBJ2-7,NA,TRBV7-2,TRBD2,CASSLARGALSYEQYF,TGTGCCAGCAGCTTAGCGCGGGGGGCCTTATCCTACGAGCAGTACTTC
TRBJ2-2,NA,TRBV5-5,TRBD1,CASSLTGVANTGELFF,TGTGCCAGCAGTCTTACAGGGGTAGCGAACACCGGGGAGCTGTTTTTT
TRBJ2-7,NA,TRBV5-6,TRBD1,CASSSGPGQGTLGQYF,TGTGCCAGCAGCTCAGGACCGGGACAGGGGACACTCGGGCAGTACTTC
TRBJ1-5,NA,TRBV14,NA,CASSQGGGVGPQHF,TGTGCCAGCAGCCAAGGAGGAGGGGTAGGGCCCCAGCATTTT